What follows is one TCR beta chain and its context. The antigen is unknown. The data originate from a study of T-cell memory formation after mild COVID-19. For the study at large: Clusters were largely donor specific.

Regarding the study as a whole: For second-wave clones that peaked at day 37, SARS-CoV-2 specificity went unverified. Pre-infection memory held some responding clones, suggesting pre-existing cross-reactive T cells responded. Clones that shrank (day 15 to 85) were balanced CD4/CD8, whereas later expanders leaned CD4+.

TCRdb ran MiXCR on the 5' RACE reads and lists one entry per CDR3 protein. The sample consists of about 350,000 distinct CDR3 sequences, 12% to 15% of them appearing once. The germline V gene has CDR1 DFQATT and CDR2 SNEGSKA (reference sequence). Trimming removed 4 bases from V and 5 bases from J; junction bases left unmatched: 11. There are 15 residues in the CDR3. The V call is TRBV20-1, the J call TRBJ1-2, with TRBD1 matching over 9 bases. The sample consisted of PBMCs or a T cell subset sorted from them (not recorded which). The sequence derives from a man in his late teens or twenties who had mild COVID-19 (a few samples of this study predate the infection). Cell type and time point are not known. The CDR3 spells CSANSLDRGWYGYTF. The CDR3 DNA is TGCAGTGCTAACTCGTTGGACAGGGGTTGGTATGGCTACACCTTC.